This T cell receptor beta chain comes out of a study of T-cell reconstitution after alpha-beta-depleted transplantation in children. This clonotype was picked up many times. This CDR3 spans 17 amino acids. Per the germline V gene, CDR1 is MNHEY and CDR2 is SVGAGI. The V gene end was trimmed by 2 bases and the J gene end by 0 bases; junction bases not matched to a gene: 4. Unique molecular identifiers featured in how the TCRbeta library was prepared. One entry per CDR3 protein, called by TCRdb with MiXCR from the PCR reads. The sample includes more than 200,000 distinct CDR3 sequences, roughly a quarter seen only once; the top ten take less than 3.5%.

This chain uses TRBV6-5 with TRBJ2-3, with 11 bases that match TRBD2. Sample: PBMCs, taken before TCRalphabeta/CD19-depleted stem cell transplant. This receptor was obtained from a girl aged 2 to 9 with Fanconi anemia, due to receive a stem cell transplant. In nucleotides, the CDR3 is TGTGCCAGCAGTTACGCCGGACTAGCGGGCAGCACAGATACGCAGTATTTT. It specifies CASSYAGLAGSTDTQYF.